The clone carrying this T cell receptor beta chain has just a few counts. Its antigen is still unknown. The source of the sample is a study of beta chain features in type 1 diabetes. The CDR3 is made up of 12 amino acids. V lost 11 bases and J lost 1, with 10 bases in between. Per germline, CDR1 SGHVS and CDR2 FQNEAQ. Findings and caveats of the study: PCR may have favored shorter templates equally in patients and controls.

The authors reverse transcribed all of the isolated RNA, so sequencing captured expressed TCRB transcripts. The assay was immunoSEQ multiplex PCR, and TCRdb's table has in-frame clones only and misses some. The repertoire includes about 360,000 clones, roughly 12% of them detected once, and 0.015% to 0.02% sits in the top ten. The sample consisted of naive CD4+ T cells from blood. This TCR was sampled from a man between 18 and 29 years old in good health. V usage is TRBV7-8 and J usage is TRBJ2-3, with D perhaps matching TRBD2 (6 bases). The CDR3 coding sequence is TGTGCCGGTTGGGGGGGCACAGATACGCAGTATTTT. It is translated as CAGWGGTDTQYF.